Shown below are 32 T cell receptor beta chains from a single sample sequenced in a study of blood T cell repertoires in COVID-19. Measured with immunoSEQ multiplex PCR; TCRdb has only the in-frame clones, and not every one. The sample lists 330,000 or so clones; 80% to 90% were seen once. The sequencing sample was made of peripheral blood. These receptors were obtained from a man aged 25-40 years with COVID-19, enrolled during active disease.

The CDR3 sequence: CASRGRTSAPKSSYNEQFF. As DNA, the CDR3 is TGTGCCAGTAGGGGTAGGACTAGCGCGCCTAAATCCTCCTACAATGAGCAGTTCTTC. The chain is built from TRBV19 and TRBJ2-1; 9 nucleotides line up with TRBD2. Per the germline V gene, CDR1 is LNHDA and CDR2 is SQIVND (reference sequence). The CDR3 is 19 amino acids. V gave up 6 bases and J gave up 0 bases; unmatched junction bases: 15.

For the CDR3, the DNA is TGTGCCAGCAGTTACTCGAACTTGAACACTGAAGCTTTCTTT. Translating gives CASSYSNLNTEAFF. The chain links TRBV6-2 or TRBV6-3 to TRBJ1-1; no definite D call. Trimming pared 0 bases from V and 0 bases from J, leaving 5 bases between. The CDR3 contains 14 residues. The germline gives CDR1 MNHEY, CDR2 SVGEGT.

This sequence joins TRBV11-3 and TRBJ1-1, with D possibly TRBD1 on 5 matching bases. The CDR3 is made up of 14 amino acids. Trimming took off 5 bases at V and 4 bases at J, with 14 bases between the two ends. Per germline, CDR1 SGHNT and CDR2 YENEEA. The CDR3 protein is CASSPHAGITEAFF. The DNA for the CDR3 is TGTGCCAGCAGCCCCCACGCAGGGATCACTGAAGCTTTCTTT.

The table lists this clone with many counts. This chain links TRBV19 with TRBJ1-2; tentatively, D is TRBD1 (5 bases). The CDR3 contains 15 residues. Germline values: CDR1 LNHDA, CDR2 SQIVND (reference sequence). Between the trimmed V and J ends, which lost 6 bases and 2 bases, there was a span of 16 bases. CDR3 sequence (DNA): TGTGCCAGTAGACAACTACGGGCAGGGAACTATGGCTACACCTTC. Protein: CASRQLRAGNYGYTF.

The rearrangement uses TRBV5-4 and TRBJ2-3; no clear D. Germline lookup yields CDR1 SGHNT and CDR2 YYREEE (reference sequence). The CDR3 length is 14 residues. The germline V and J ends were trimmed by 4 bases and 1 base, with 10 bases remaining between them. CDR3 amino acids: CASSPHRGTDTQYF. The CDR3 DNA is TGTGCCAGCAGCCCCCACCGGGGCACAGATACGCAGTATTTT.

The chain employs TRBV4-2 and TRBJ2-3, with 8 bases matching TRBD2. Germline loops: CDR1 LGHNA, CDR2 YNFKEQ. J was trimmed by 12 bases and V by 0 bases; bases with no gene match: 8. The CDR3 totals 14 residues. CDR3 bases: TGTGCCAGCAGCCAAGATAACAGCGGGGGCAATCAGTATTTT. It encodes CASSQDNSGGNQYF.

The chain employs TRBV24-1 and TRBJ2-1; 7 bases match TRBD2. The V gene end was trimmed by 5 bases and the J gene end by 1 base; junction bases not matched to a gene: 16. Germline V gene sequence: CDR1 KGHDR, CDR2 SFDVKD. The length of the CDR3 is 19 residues. The CDR3 DNA reads as TGTGCCACCAGTGTAAAAAAGACTAGCTCTACTGCTTCCTACAATGAGCAGTTCTTC. Its translation: CATSVKKTSSTASYNEQFF.

This chain links TRBV6-5 with TRBJ2-6; D not resolved. V gave up 4 bases and J gave up 3 bases, with 7 bases separating them. Germline V lookup: CDR1 MNHEY, CDR2 SVGAGI. The CDR3 contains 14 residues. The CDR3 DNA sequence: TGTGCCAGCAGTTCCGTACTTGGGGCCAACGTCCTGACTTTC. It encodes CASSSVLGANVLTF.

This clone has just a few counts. The gene calls are TRBV5-1 and TRBJ2-1; 9 bases match TRBD2. Trimming at V came to 1 base and at J to 9 bases, leaving 8 bases not matched to a gene. The CDR3 totals 15 residues. The germline CDR1 and CDR2 sequences are SGHRS and YFSETQ. Written as DNA, the CDR3 is TGCGCCAGCAGCTTGAGGCTAGCGGGACTCGGTGAGCAGTTCTTC. Its translation: CASSLRLAGLGEQFF. The variable domain in full, completed from reference TRBV5-1 and TRBJ2-1, reads KAGVTQTPRYLIKTRGQQVTLSCSPISGHRSVSWYQQTPGQGLQFLFEYFSETQRNKGNFPGRFSGRQFSNSRSEMNVSTLELGDSALYLCASSLRLAGLGEQFFGPGTRLTVL.

The chain uses TRBV4-3 and TRBJ1-2; no reliable D call. CDR3 length: 13 amino acids. Germline assignment: CDR1 LGHNA and CDR2 YSLEER. With 0 bases removed from V and 4 bases from J, the gap between germline ends came to 6 bases. The CDR3 nucleotides are TGCGCCAGCAGCCAAGACAGCGGCTATGGCTACACCTTC. Protein product: CASSQDSGYGYTF.

V usage is TRBV7-3 and J usage is TRBJ2-6; D uncertain. The germline gives CDR1 SGHTA, CDR2 FQGTGA. CDR3 size: 16 residues. Trimming took 5 bases from V and 0 from J, leaving 11 bases between them. The CDR3 loop reads CASSRTSGSGANVLTF. CDR3 DNA sequence: TGTGCCAGCAGCAGAACTTCAGGCTCTGGGGCCAACGTCCTGACTTTC.

Worth noting for this clone: Other DNA sequences of this sample code for an identical CDR3. J is TRBJ2-7 and V is TRBV18, with D uncertain. Germline-derived CDR1 and CDR2 are KGHSH and LQKENI. V gave up 0 bases and J gave up 1 base, with 4 bases separating them. This CDR3 spans 13 amino acids. The CDR3 DNA is TGTGCCAGCTCACCACCCAGTTCCTACGAGCAGTACTTC. Its translation: CASSPPSSYEQYF.

This clone was counted once. V gene TRBV27 combines with J gene TRBJ1-2; 9 bases are shared with TRBD1. J gave up 4 bases and V 6 bases, and 6 bases lay outside the gene matches. This CDR3 region has 14 residues. The germline V gene has CDR1 MNHEY and CDR2 SMNVEV (reference sequence). The CDR3 region has the DNA TGTGCCAGCAGACCCACAGGGGGCGGCTATGGCTACACCTTC. The encoded protein is CASRPTGGGYGYTF.

The chain links TRBV15 to TRBJ1-2, with D possibly matching TRBD1 (5 bases). The V gene lost 2 bases and the J gene lost 2 bases, with 12 bases spanning the gap. The CDR3 extends over 15 amino acids. Germline lookup yields CDR1 LNHNV and CDR2 YYDKDF (reference sequence). This CDR3 is CATSRQGVSNYGYTF. In nucleotides, the CDR3 is TGTGCCACCAGCAGACAGGGTGTTTCGAACTATGGCTACACCTTC.

The rearrangement links TRBV19 to TRBJ1-5, with 7 bases fitting TRBD1. Trimming at V came to 6 bases and at J to 4 bases, leaving 15 bases not matched to a gene. Germline lookup yields CDR1 LNHDA and CDR2 SQIVND (reference sequence). This CDR3 spans 17 amino acids. CDR3 sequence: CASSRTGTRISNQPQHF. The CDR3 bases are TGTGCCAGTAGCCGGACAGGTACCCGTATTTCGAATCAGCCCCAGCATTTT.

This clone was observed a single time. The chain has TRBV27 and TRBJ2-3; D is possibly TRBD1 (5 bases). V lost 6 bases, J lost 0 bases, and 10 bases lay in between. Germline-derived CDR1 and CDR2 are MNHEY and SMNVEV (reference sequence). The CDR3 runs to 14 residues. For the CDR3, the DNA is TGTGCCAGCAGCGACAGATCTAGCACAGATACGCAGTATTTT. This gives the protein CASSDRSSTDTQYF.

The chain's CDR3 is CASSSQGAYGSYNSPLHF. DNA of the CDR3: TGTGCCAGCAGTTCGCAGGGGGCTTATGGCTCCTATAATTCACCCCTCCACTTT. The chain couples TRBV5-4 to TRBJ1-6; the match to TRBD1 covers 8 bases. CDR3 length equals 18 residues. With V trimmed by 5 bases and J by 0 bases, 10 bases remained unmatched. The germline gives CDR1 SGHNT, CDR2 YYREEE (reference sequence).

The rearrangement links TRBV7-9 to TRBJ1-5; D is undetermined. The CDR3 has 16 amino acids. Trimming took 2 bases from V and 4 from J, leaving 15 bases between them. Germline loops: CDR1 SEHNR, CDR2 FQNEAQ (reference sequence). For the CDR3, the DNA is TGTGCCAGCAGCTTACAAGCGCCGGGAGGTAATCAGCCCCAGCATTTT. It is translated as CASSLQAPGGNQPQHF.

The sample holds a few counts of this clone. This chain connects TRBV5-1 to TRBJ2-3; 11 bases are shared with TRBD2. CDR1 is SGHRS, CDR2 YFSETQ, per germline. This CDR3 spans 20 amino acids. V was clipped by 4 bases and J by 0 bases; unmatched bases: 16. CDR3 sequence (DNA): TGCGCCAGCAGCATGCCGACCGGGACTAGCGGAAGTCTCAGCACAGATACGCAGTATTTT. As protein: CASSMPTGTSGSLSTDTQYF.

The chain uses TRBV7-3 and TRBJ2-7, with 7 bases identical to TRBD1. The germline gives CDR1 SGHTA, CDR2 FQGTGA. The length of the CDR3 is 15 residues. With 5 bases clipped from V and 4 bases from J, the junction kept 11 bases outside the gene matches. This CDR3 is CASSPVAGGRYEQYF. CDR3 DNA sequence: TGTGCCAGCAGCCCCGTAGCAGGGGGAAGATACGAGCAGTACTTC. Full variable domain (missing parts from reference TRBV7-3 and TRBJ2-7): GAGVSQTPSNKVTEKGKYVELRCDPISGHTALYWYRQSLGQGPEFLIYFQGTGAADDSGLPNDRFFAVRPEGSVSTLKIQRTERGDSAVYLCASSPVAGGRYEQYFGPGTRLTVT.

This chain connects TRBV9 to TRBJ1-1, with no clear D. This CDR3 has 14 amino acids. V gave up 2 bases and J gave up 1 base, with 9 bases separating them. From germline, CDR1 is SGDLS and CDR2 YYNGEE. The CDR3 nucleotides are TGTGCCAGCAGCGTCCGTCCGGGGAACACTGAAGCTTTCTTT. It specifies CASSVRPGNTEAFF.

On this clone: Relative to the germline gene, one junction end is altered; a read error may explain this. The gene calls are TRBV27 and TRBJ2-7, with 15 bases aligning to TRBD2. The CDR3 contains 17 residues. Germline lookup yields CDR1 MNHEY and CDR2 SMNVEV (reference sequence). The DNA of the CDR3 is TGTGCCAGCAGTTTAAGTGGCACACCGGGACTAGCGGGAGGTCGTTTCTTC. Translation gives CASSLSGTPGLAGGRFF.

This clone was detected many times. CDR3: CASSQEGSLRLAGTQFF. CDR3 bases: TGCGCCAGCAGCCAAGAAGGAAGCCTGAGACTAGCGGGGACGCAGTTCTTC. V and J are TRBV4-1 and TRBJ2-1, with TRBD2 matching over 11 bases. The CDR3 covers 17 residues. The J segment lost 12 bases and the V segment lost 0 bases, leaving 13 bases of the junction unmatched. Looked up from germline, CDR1 is MGHRA and CDR2 is YSYEKL.

The V and J genes are TRBV5-1 and TRBJ2-2; 9 bases agree with TRBD1. The germline V gene encodes CDR1 SGHRS and CDR2 YFSETQ. This CDR3 contains 15 residues. V lost 1 base and J lost 6; bases outside the gene matches: 4. Here the CDR3 DNA reads TGCGCCAGCAGCTTGTCGGGGACAGGGTCCGGGGAGCTGTTTTTT. This encodes CASSLSGTGSGELFF.

This rearrangement joins TRBV11-2 to TRBJ2-7, with 13 nucleotides matching TRBD2. This CDR3 has 15 residues. Losses at the gene ends were 5 bases for V and 6 bases for J; bases not matched to a gene: 7. The V gene's germline CDR1 is SGHAT and CDR2 FQNNGV. As DNA, the CDR3 is TGTGCCAGCAGCCCAGGGACTAGCGGGATCGGCGAGCAGTACTTC. Encoded protein: CASSPGTSGIGEQYF. The complete variable domain, with remaining parts taken from reference TRBV11-2 and TRBJ2-7, reads EAGVAQSPRYKIIEKRQSVAFWCNPISGHATLYWYQQILGQGPKLLIQFQNNGVVDDSQLPKDRFSAERLKGVDSTLKIQPAKLEDSAVYLCASSPGTSGIGEQYFGPGTRLTVT.

V gene TRBV28 combines with J gene TRBJ1-1, with TRBD1 matching over 11 bases. This CDR3 spans 18 amino acids. Germline CDR1 MDHEN, CDR2 SYDVKM. The V gene end was trimmed by 5 bases and the J gene end by 10 bases; junction bases not matched to a gene: 21. CDR3 sequence (DNA): TGTGCCAGCAGTCCGGCCCTCGGGGCGGGACAGGGGGGTCTTGTAGCTTTCTTT. Its translation is CASSPALGAGQGGLVAFF.

The table lists this clone with many counts. The CDR3 DNA follows: TGTGCCAGTAGGAAGGGACTAGCGGGGGGCCAGAACACCGGGGAGCTGTTTTTT. This encodes CASRKGLAGGQNTGELFF. This chain uses TRBV19 with TRBJ2-2; 15 bases match TRBD2. Germline lookup yields CDR1 LNHDA and CDR2 SQIVND (reference sequence). The V gene end was trimmed by 6 bases and the J gene end by 1 base; junction bases not matched to a gene: 6. The CDR3 covers 18 residues.

V usage is TRBV4-1 and J usage is TRBJ2-1, with TRBD2 as a possible D gene (5 bases). CDR1 MGHRA and CDR2 YSYEKL come from the germline V gene. Trimming shortened V by 0 bases and J by 12 bases, and 18 bases separated the two germline ends. The CDR3 sequence is 15 residues long. The CDR3 sequence is CASSQDEAILAGQFF. CDR3 nucleotide sequence: TGCGCCAGCAGCCAAGATGAGGCCATCCTGGCGGGGCAGTTCTTC.

This chain links TRBV18 with TRBJ2-5, with 8 positions matching TRBD1. Germline-derived CDR1 and CDR2 are KGHSH and LQKENI. The junction had 6 bases not matched to a gene; V was cut back by 3 bases and J by 6 bases. The CDR3 contains 14 residues. The CDR3 DNA follows: TGTGCCAGCTCACCGCCAGGGGGCCCTAAGACCCAGTACTTC. This gives the protein CASSPPGGPKTQYF. Using reference TRBV18 and TRBJ2-5 for the parts outside the CDR3, the full variable domain is NAGVMQNPRHLVRRRGQEARLRCSPMKGHSHVYWYRQLPEEGLKFMVYLQKENIIDESGMPKERFSAEFPKEGPSILRIQQVVRGDSAAYFCASSPPGGPKTQYFGPGTRLLVL.

V and J are TRBV6-5 and TRBJ1-2, with 9 bases lining up with TRBD1. CDR3 length equals 15 residues. Germline V lookup: CDR1 MNHEY, CDR2 SVGAGI. Unmatched junction bases numbered 6, after V lost 0 bases and J lost 7 bases. DNA for the CDR3: TGTGCCAGCAGTTACTCGGGACAGGGAGCCGGTGGCTACACCTTC. Protein: CASSYSGQGAGGYTF.

The rearrangement joins TRBV28 to TRBJ2-7; weak D call: TRBD1 (6 bases). The CDR3 consists of 16 residues. V lost 0 bases to trimming and J lost 3 bases, with 15 bases between them. CDR1 is MDHEN and CDR2 is SYDVKM in the germline V gene. The CDR3 here is CASSLWERDTRYEQYF. For the CDR3, the DNA is TGTGCCAGCAGTTTATGGGAAAGGGACACTCGCTACGAGCAGTACTTC.

The chain links TRBV19 to TRBJ1-1, with 11 positions matching TRBD1. The CDR3 is 14 amino acids. Germline assignment: CDR1 LNHDA and CDR2 SQIVND (reference sequence). Unmatched junction bases numbered 0, after V lost 3 bases and J lost 3 bases. The CDR3, as DNA: TGTGCCAGTAGTATGGACAGGGGGCACACTGAAGCTTTCTTT. Its translation: CASSMDRGHTEAFF.